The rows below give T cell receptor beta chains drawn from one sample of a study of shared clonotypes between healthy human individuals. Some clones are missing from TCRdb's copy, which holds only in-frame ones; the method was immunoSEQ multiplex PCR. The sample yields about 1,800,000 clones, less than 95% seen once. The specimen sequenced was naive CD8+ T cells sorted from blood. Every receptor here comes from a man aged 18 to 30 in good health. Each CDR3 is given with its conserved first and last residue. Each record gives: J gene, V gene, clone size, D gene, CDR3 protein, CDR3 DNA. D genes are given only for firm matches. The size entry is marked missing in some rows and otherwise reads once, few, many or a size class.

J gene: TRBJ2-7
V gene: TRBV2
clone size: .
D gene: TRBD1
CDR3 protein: CASCVGTGLIEQYF
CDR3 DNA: TGTGCCAGCTGTGTGGGGACAGGTCTCATCGAGCAGTACTTC

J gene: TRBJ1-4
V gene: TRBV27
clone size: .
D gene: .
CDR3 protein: CASRGDSEKLFF
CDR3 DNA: TGTGCCAGCAGAGGTGATTCTGAAAAACTGTTTTTT

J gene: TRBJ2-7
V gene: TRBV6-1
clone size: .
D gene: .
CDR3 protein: CASSDWASSYEQYF
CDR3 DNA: TGTGCCAGCAGTGATTGGGCCAGCTCCTACGAGCAGTACTTC

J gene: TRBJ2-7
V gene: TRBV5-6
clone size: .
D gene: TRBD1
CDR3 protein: CASSFGTGSGEQYF
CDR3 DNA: TGTGCCAGCAGCTTTGGGACAGGGTCGGGGGAGCAGTACTTC

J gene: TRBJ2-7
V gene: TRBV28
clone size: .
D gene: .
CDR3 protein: CASSFRDLYYEQYF
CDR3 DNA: TGTGCCAGCAGTTTCCGGGATTTGTACTACGAGCAGTACTTC

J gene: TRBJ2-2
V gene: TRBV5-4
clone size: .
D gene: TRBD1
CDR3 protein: CASRRTGQTGELFF
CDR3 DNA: TGTGCCAGCAGACGGACAGGGCAGACCGGGGAGCTGTTTTTT

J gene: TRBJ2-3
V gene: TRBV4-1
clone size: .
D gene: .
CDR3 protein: CASSQGRSDTQYF
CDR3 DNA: TGCGCCAGCAGCCAAGGGAGGTCAGATACGCAGTATTTT

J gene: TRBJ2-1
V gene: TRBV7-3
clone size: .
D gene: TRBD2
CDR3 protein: CASSFYGGNEQFF
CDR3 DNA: TGTGCCAGCAGCTTTTACGGGGGGAATGAGCAGTTCTTC

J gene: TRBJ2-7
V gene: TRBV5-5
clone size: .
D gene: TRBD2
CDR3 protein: CASSLDASGSYEQYF
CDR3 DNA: TGTGCCAGCAGCTTGGACGCTAGCGGGAGTTACGAGCAGTACTTC

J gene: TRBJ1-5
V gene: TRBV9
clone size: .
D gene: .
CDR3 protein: CASSVDAQGVSQPQHF
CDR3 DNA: TGTGCCAGCAGCGTAGACGCACAGGGAGTCAGTCAGCCCCAGCATTTT

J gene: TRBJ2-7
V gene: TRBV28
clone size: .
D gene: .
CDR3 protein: CASRPPDSEQYF
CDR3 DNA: TGTGCCAGCAGGCCTCCCGACAGTGAGCAGTACTTC

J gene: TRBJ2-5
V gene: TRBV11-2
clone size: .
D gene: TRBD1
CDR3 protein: CASSPQGQETQYF
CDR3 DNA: TGTGCCAGCAGCCCACAGGGGCAAGAGACCCAGTACTTC

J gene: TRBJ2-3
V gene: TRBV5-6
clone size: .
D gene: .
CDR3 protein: CASSIGQNLDTQYF
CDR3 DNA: TGTGCCAGCAGCATAGGACAGAACTTAGATACGCAGTATTTT

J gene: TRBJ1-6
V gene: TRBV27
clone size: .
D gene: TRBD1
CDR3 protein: CASSPSTGGVPLHF
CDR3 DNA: TGTGCCAGCAGTCCCTCGACAGGGGGAGTACCCCTCCACTTT

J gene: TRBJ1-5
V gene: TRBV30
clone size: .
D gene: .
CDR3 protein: CAWSVAGGGNNQPQHF
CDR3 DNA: TGTGCCTGGAGTGTAGCGGGAGGTGGAAACAATCAGCCCCAGCATTTT

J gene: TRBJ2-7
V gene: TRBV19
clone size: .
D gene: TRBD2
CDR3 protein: CASGAGGVYEQYF
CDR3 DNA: TGTGCCTCAGGGGCGGGGGGCGTGTACGAGCAGTACTTC

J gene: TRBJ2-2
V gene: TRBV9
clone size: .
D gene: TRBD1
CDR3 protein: CASSVDRVTGELFF
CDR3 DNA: TGTGCCAGCAGCGTGGACAGGGTCACCGGGGAGCTGTTTTTT

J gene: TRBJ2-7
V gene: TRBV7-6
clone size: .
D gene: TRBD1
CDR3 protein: CASSLGPGQGHEQYF
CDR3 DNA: TGTGCCAGCAGCTTAGGACCGGGACAGGGCCACGAGCAGTACTTC

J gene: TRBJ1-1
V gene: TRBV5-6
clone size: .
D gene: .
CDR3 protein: CASSLGGLNTEAFF
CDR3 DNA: TGTGCCAGCAGCCTAGGGGGGCTGAACACTGAAGCTTTCTTT

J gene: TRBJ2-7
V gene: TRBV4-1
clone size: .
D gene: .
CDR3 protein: CASSQELGQLLHYEQYF
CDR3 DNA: TGCGCCAGCAGCCAAGAGTTGGGTCAGTTATTACACTACGAGCAGTACTTC

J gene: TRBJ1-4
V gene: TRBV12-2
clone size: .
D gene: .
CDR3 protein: CASHLIGFREKLFF
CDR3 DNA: TGTGCAAGTCACCTGATCGGGTTTAGAGAAAAACTGTTTTTT

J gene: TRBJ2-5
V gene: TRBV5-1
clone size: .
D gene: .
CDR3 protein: CASSLEGARETQYF
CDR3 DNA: TGCGCCAGCAGCTTGGAAGGGGCGAGGGAGACCCAGTACTTC

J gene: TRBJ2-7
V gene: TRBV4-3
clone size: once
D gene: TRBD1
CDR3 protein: CASSQDWTGGVQYF
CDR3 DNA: TGCGCCAGCAGCCAAGATTGGACAGGGGGCGTGCAGTACTTC

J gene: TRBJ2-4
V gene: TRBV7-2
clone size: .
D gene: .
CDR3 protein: CASSFGDIQYF
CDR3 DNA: TGTGCCAGCAGCTTCGGGGACATTCAGTACTTC

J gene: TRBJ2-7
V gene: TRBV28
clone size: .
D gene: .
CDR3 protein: CASSLKGHYEQYF
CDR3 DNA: TGTGCCAGCAGTTTGAAGGGGCACTACGAGCAGTACTTC

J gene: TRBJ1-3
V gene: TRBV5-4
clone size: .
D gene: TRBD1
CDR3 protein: CASSDDRDRGLNTIYF
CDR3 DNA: TGTGCCAGCAGCGACGACCGGGACAGGGGTTTAAACACCATATATTTT

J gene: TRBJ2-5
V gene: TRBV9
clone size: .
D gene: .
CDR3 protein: CASSAGAQETQYF
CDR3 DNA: TGTGCCAGCAGCGCGGGGGCCCAAGAGACCCAGTACTTC

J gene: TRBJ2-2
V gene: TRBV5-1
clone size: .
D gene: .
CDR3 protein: CASSWTNTGELFF
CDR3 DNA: TGCGCCAGCAGCTGGACGAACACCGGGGAGCTGTTTTTT

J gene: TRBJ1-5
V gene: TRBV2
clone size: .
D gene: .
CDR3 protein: CASTEGTTINQPQHF
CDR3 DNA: TGTGCCAGCACCGAGGGGACAACCATCAATCAGCCCCAGCATTTT

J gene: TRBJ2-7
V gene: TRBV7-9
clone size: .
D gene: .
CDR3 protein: CASSLVKGDYEQYF
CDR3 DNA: TGTGCCAGCAGCCTGGTGAAGGGGGACTACGAGCAGTACTTC

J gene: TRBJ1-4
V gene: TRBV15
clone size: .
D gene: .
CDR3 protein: CATSREGATNEKLFF
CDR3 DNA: TGTGCCACCAGCAGAGAAGGAGCAACTAATGAAAAACTGTTTTTT

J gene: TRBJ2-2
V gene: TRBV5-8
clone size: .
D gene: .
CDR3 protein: CASSLDINTGELFF
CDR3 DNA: TGTGCCAGCAGCCTGGACATAAACACCGGGGAGCTGTTTTTT

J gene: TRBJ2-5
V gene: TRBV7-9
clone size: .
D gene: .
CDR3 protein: CASSLVGDSQETQYF
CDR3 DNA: TGTGCCAGCAGCTTGGTTGGGGACTCCCAAGAGACCCAGTACTTC

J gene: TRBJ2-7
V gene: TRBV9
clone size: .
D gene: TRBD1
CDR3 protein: CASSTGQFSSYEQYF
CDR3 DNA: TGTGCCAGCAGCACGGGACAGTTTAGCTCCTACGAGCAGTACTTC

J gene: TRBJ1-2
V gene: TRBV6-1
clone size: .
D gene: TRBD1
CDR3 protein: CASSWTGGSYGYTF
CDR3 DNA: TGTGCCAGCAGTTGGACAGGGGGCAGCTATGGCTACACCTTC

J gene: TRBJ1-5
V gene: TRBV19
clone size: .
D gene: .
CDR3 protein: CASSTVTPDLPQHF
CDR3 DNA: TGTGCCAGTAGTACCGTAACTCCTGACTTGCCCCAGCATTTT

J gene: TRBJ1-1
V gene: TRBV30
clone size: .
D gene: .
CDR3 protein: CAGEGMNTEAFF
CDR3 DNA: TGTGCCGGGGAGGGGATGAACACTGAAGCTTTCTTT

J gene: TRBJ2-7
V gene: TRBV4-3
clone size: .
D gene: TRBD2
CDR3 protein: CASSQEGTGTIVREYEQYF
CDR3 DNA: TGCGCCAGCAGCCAAGAAGGTACCGGGACTATCGTTCGGGAGTACGAGCAGTACTTC

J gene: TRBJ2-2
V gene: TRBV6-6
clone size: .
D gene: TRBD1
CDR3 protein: CASSTGTVNTGELFF
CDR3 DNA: TGTGCCAGCAGCACCGGGACAGTAAACACCGGGGAGCTGTTTTTT

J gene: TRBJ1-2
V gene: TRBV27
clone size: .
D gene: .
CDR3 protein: CASSLSGGVYGYTF
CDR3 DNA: TGTGCCAGCAGCCTTTCGGGTGGGGTCTATGGCTACACCTTC

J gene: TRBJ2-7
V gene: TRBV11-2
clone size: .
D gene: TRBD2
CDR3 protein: CASSSPLSGAGVQYF
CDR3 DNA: TGTGCCAGCAGCTCCCCCCTTAGCGGAGCGGGAGTGCAGTACTTC

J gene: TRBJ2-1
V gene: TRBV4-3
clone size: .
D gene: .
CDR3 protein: CASSPQTSIPYNEQFF
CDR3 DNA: TGCGCCAGCAGCCCACAGACTAGTATCCCCTACAATGAGCAGTTCTTC

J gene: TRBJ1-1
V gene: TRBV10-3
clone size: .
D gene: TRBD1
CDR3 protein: CAISGGTGVHTEAFF
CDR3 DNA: TGTGCCATCAGTGGGGGAACAGGGGTTCACACTGAAGCTTTCTTT

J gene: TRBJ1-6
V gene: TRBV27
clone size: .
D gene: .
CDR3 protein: CASSSSPGGQINSPLHF
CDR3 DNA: TGTGCCAGCAGTTCCTCCCCCGGTGGACAGATAAATTCACCCCTCCACTTT

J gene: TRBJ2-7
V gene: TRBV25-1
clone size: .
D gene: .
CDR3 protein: CASSEWGGNSYEQYF
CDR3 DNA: TGTGCCAGCAGTGAATGGGGGGGCAACTCCTACGAGCAGTACTTC

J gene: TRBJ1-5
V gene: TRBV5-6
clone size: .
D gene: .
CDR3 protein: CASSSIQEANQPQHF
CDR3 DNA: TGTGCCAGCAGCTCAATTCAGGAGGCCAATCAGCCCCAGCATTTT

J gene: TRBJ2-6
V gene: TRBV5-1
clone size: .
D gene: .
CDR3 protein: CASSLEDTNVLTF
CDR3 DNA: TGCGCCAGCAGCTTGGAGGACACGAACGTCCTGACTTTC

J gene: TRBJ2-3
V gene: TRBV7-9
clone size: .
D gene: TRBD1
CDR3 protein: CASRTGVFTDTQYF
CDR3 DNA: TGTGCCAGCAGGACAGGGGTATTCACAGATACGCAGTATTTT

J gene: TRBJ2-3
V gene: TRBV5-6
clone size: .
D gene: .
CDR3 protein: CASSSPLVSTDTQYF
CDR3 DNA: TGTGCCAGCAGCTCTCCCCTAGTGAGCACAGATACGCAGTATTTT

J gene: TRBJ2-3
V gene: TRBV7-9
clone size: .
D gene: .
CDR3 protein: CASSSPGIHPDTDTQYF
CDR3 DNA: TGTGCCAGCAGCTCTCCGGGGATACACCCAGACACAGATACGCAGTATTTT

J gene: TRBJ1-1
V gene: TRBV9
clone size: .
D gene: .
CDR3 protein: CASSSTGNTEAFF
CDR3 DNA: TGTGCCAGCAGCTCCACAGGGAACACTGAAGCTTTCTTT

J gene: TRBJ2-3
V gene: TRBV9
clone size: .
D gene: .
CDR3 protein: CASSVYGQARDTQYF
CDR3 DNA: TGTGCCAGCAGCGTATACGGCCAAGCGAGAGATACGCAGTATTTT

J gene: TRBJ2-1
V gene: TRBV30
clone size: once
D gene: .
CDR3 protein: CAWSEVHEQFF
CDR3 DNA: TGTGCCTGGAGTGAGGTGCATGAGCAGTTCTTC